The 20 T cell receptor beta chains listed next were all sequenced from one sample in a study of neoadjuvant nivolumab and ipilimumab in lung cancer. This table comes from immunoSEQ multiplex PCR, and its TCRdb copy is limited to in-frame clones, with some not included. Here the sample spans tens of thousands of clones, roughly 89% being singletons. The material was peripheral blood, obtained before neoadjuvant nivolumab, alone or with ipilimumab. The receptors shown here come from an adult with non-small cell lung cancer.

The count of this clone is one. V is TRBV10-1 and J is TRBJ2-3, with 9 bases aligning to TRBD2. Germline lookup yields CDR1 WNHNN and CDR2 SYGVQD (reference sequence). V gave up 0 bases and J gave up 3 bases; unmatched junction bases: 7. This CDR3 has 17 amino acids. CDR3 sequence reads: CASSESSSGRPTDTQYF. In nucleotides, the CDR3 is TGCGCCAGCAGTGAGTCCAGTAGCGGGAGACCGACAGATACGCAGTATTTT.

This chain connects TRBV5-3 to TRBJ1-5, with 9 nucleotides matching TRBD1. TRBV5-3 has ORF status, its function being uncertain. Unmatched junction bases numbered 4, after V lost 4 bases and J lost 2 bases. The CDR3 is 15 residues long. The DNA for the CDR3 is TGTGCCAGAAGCAGATGGACAGGGGGCAATCAGCCCCAGCATTTT. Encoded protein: CARSRWTGGNQPQHF.

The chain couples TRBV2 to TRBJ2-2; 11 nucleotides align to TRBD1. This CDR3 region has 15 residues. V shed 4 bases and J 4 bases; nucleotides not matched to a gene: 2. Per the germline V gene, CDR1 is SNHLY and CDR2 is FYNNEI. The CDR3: CASSAGTGGTGELFF. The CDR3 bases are TGTGCCAGCAGTGCGGGGACAGGGGGCACCGGGGAGCTGTTTTTT.

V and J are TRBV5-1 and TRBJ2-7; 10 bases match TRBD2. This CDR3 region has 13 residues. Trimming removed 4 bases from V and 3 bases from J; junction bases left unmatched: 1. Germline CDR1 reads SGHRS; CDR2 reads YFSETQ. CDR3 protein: CASSASGSYEQYF. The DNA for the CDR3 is TGCGCCAGCAGCGCTAGCGGGAGCTACGAGCAGTACTTC.

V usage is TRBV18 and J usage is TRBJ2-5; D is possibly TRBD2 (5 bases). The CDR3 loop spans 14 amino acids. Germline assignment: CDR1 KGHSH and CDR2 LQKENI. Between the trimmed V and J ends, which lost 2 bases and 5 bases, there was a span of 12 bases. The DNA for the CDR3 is TGTGCCAGCTCACCAGCCCGGGGATGGGAGACCCAGTACTTC. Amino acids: CASSPARGWETQYF.

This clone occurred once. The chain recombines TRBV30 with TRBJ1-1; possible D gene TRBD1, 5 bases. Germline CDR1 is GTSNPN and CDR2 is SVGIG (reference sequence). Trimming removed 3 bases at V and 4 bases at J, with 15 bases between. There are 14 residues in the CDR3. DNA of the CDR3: TGTGCCTGGAGCAAGTGGGGGGGAACCACTGAAGCTTTCTTT. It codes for CAWSKWGGTTEAFF.

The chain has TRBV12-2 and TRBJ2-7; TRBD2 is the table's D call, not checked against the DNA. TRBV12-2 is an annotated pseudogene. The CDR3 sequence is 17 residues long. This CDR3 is CASRFIIGASGSYEQYF. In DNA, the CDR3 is TGTGCAAGTCGCTTCATCATCGGGGCTAGCGGGAGCTACGAGCAGTACTTC.

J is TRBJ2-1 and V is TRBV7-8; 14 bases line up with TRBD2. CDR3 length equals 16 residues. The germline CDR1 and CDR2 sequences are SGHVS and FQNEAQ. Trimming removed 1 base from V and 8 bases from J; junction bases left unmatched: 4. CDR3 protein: CASSLDPGLAGDEQFF. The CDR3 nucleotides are TGTGCCAGCAGCTTAGACCCGGGACTAGCGGGAGATGAGCAGTTCTTC. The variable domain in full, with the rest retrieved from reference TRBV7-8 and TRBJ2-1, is GAGVSQSPRYKVAKRGQDVALRCDPISGHVSLFWYQQALGQGPEFLTYFQNEAQLDKSGLPSDRFFAERPEGSVSTLKIQRTQQEDSAVYLCASSLDPGLAGDEQFFGPGTRLTVL.

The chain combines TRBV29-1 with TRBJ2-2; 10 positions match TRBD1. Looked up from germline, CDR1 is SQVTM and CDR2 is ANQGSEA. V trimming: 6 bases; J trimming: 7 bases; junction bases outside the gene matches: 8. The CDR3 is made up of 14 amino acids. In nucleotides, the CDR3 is TGCAGCGTCCAACCCGGACAGGGGGTCGGGGAGCTGTTTTTT. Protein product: CSVQPGQGVGELFF.

CDR3 loop: CASSESSFQRKSTDTQYF. In DNA form, the CDR3 reads TGCGCCAGCAGTGAGTCTAGTTTTCAGCGGAAAAGCACAGATACGCAGTATTTT. The chain couples TRBV10-2 to TRBJ2-3, with D perhaps matching TRBD2 (5 bases). CDR3 length equals 18 residues. Germline CDR1 reads WSHSY; CDR2 reads SAAADI. Trimming stripped 0 bases from V and 0 bases from J, with 16 bases between.

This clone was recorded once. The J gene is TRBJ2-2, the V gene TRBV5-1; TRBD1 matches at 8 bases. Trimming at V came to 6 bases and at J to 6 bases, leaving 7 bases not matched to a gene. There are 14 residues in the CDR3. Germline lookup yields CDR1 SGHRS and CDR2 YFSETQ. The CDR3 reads CASNRQGRSGELFF. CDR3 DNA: TGCGCCAGCAATCGACAGGGGAGGTCCGGGGAGCTGTTTTTT.

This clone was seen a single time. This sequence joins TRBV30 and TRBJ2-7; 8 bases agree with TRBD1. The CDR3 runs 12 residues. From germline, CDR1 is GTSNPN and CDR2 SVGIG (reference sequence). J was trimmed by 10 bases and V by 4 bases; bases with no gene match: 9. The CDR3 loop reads CAWTQKGTGQYF. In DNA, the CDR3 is TGTGCCTGGACCCAAAAAGGGACAGGTCAGTACTTC.

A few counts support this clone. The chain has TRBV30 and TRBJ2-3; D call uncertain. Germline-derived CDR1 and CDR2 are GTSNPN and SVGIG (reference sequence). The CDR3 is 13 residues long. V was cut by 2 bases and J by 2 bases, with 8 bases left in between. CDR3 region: CAWSKENTDTQYF. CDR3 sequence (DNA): TGTGCCTGGAGTAAGGAGAACACAGATACGCAGTATTTT.

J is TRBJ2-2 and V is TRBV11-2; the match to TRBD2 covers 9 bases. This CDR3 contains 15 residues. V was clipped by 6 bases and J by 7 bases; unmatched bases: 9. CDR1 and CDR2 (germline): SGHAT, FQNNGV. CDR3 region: CASSRRREGFGELFF. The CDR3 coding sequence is TGTGCCAGCAGTCGCCGGCGGGAGGGATTCGGGGAGCTGTTTTTT.

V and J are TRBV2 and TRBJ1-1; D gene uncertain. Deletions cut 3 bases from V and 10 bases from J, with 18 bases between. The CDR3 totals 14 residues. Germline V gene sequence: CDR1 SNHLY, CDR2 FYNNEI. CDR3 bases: TGTGCCAGCAGTGATGAGGTTACGGTCGCGATAGCTTTCTTT. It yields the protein CASSDEVTVAIAFF.

CDR3 sequence reads: CASSSVQGYNNEQFF. CDR3 in DNA: TGTGCCAGCAGCTCAGTCCAGGGGTACAACAATGAGCAGTTCTTC. The chain links TRBV5-4 to TRBJ2-1; D might be TRBD1 (6 bases). The CDR3 runs to 15 residues. V was trimmed by 3 bases and J by 5 bases, leaving 15 bases between them. Germline CDR1 is SGHNT and CDR2 is YYREEE (reference sequence).

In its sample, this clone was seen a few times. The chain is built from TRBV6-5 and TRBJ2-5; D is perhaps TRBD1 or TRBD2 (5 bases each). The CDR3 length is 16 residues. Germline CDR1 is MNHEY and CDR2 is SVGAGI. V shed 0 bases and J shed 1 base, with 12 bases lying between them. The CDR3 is CASSYSLRDLQETQYF. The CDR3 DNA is TGTGCCAGCAGTTACTCGCTCAGGGACCTCCAAGAGACCCAGTACTTC.

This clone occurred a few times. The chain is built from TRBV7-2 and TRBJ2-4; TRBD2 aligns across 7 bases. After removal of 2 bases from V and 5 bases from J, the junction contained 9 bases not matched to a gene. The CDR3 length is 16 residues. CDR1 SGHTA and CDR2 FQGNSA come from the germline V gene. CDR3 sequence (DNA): TGTGCCAGCAGCTTATCTTCGGCTAGCGGCGAAAACATTCAGTACTTC. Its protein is CASSLSSASGENIQYF.

The CDR3 here is CASSPRSAGADEQFF. Written as DNA, the CDR3 is TGTGCCAGCTCACCTAGGTCAGCGGGAGCGGATGAGCAGTTCTTC. This chain joins TRBV18 and TRBJ2-1; TRBD2 matches at 8 bases. The germline V gene has CDR1 KGHSH and CDR2 LQKENI. V shed 3 bases and J 8 bases; nucleotides not matched to a gene: 9. CDR3 length: 15 amino acids.

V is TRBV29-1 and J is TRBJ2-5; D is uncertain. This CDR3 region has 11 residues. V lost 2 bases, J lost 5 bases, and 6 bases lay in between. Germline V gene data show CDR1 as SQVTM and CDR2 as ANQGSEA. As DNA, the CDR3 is TGCAGCGTTGAACGCCGGGAGACCCAGTACTTC. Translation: CSVERRETQYF.